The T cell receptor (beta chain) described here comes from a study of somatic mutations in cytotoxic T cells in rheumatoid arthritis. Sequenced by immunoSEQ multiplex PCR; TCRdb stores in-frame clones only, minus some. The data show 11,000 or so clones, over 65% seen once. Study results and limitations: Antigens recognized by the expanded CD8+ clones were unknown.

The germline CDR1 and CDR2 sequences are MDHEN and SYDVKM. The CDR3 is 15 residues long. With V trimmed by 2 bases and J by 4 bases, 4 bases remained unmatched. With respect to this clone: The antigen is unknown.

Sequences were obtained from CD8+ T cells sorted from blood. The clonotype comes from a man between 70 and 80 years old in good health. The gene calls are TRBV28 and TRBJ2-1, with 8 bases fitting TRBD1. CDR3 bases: TGTGCCAGCAGTTTACAGGGGGCGAGGTACAATGAGCAGTTCTTC. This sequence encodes CASSLQGARYNEQFF.